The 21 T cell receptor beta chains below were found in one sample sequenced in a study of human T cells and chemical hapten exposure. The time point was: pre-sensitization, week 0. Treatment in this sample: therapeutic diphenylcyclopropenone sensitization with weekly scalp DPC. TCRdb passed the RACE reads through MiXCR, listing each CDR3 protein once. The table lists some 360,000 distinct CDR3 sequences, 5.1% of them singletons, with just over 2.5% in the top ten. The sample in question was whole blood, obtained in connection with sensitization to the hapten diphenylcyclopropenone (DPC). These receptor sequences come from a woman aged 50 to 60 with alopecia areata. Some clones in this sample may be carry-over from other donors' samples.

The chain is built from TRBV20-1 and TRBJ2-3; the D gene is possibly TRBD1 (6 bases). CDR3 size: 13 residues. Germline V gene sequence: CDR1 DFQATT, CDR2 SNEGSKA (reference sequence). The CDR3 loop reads CRAPDRITDTQYF. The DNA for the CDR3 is TGCAGAGCTCCGGACAGAATCACAGATACGCAGTATTTT.

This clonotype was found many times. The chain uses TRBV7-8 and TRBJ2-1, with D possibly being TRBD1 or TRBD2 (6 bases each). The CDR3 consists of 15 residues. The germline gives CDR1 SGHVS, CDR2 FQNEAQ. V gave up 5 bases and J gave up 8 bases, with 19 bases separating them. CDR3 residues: CASSRGSHTGYEQFF. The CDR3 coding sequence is TGTGCCAGCAGCCGGGGGAGCCACACAGGGTATGAGCAGTTCTTC.

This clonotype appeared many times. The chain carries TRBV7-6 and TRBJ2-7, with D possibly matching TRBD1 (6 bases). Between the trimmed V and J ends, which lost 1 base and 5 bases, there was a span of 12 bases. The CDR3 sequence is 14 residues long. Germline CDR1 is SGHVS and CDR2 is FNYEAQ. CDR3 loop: CASSLEFAGDEQYF. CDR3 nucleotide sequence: TGTGCCAGCAGCTTAGAATTCGCAGGGGACGAGCAGTACTTC.

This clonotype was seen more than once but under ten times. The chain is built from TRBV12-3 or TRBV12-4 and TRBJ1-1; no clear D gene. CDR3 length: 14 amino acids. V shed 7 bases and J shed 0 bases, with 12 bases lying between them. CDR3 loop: CASIPDTLNTEAFF. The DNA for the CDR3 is TGTGCCAGCATCCCTGACACCTTGAACACTGAAGCTTTCTTT.

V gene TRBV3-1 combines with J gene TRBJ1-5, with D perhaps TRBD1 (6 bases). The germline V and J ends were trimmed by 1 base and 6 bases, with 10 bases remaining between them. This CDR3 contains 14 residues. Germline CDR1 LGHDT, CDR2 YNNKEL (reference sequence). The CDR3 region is CASSQAGDVQPQHF. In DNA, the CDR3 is TGTGCCAGCAGCCAAGCAGGGGACGTTCAGCCCCAGCATTTT.

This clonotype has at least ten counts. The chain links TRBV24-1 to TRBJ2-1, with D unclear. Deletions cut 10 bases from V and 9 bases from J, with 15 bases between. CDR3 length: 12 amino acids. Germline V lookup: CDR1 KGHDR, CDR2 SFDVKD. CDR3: CATGSKKGEQFF. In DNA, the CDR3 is TGTGCCACGGGTAGCAAGAAGGGTGAGCAGTTCTTC.

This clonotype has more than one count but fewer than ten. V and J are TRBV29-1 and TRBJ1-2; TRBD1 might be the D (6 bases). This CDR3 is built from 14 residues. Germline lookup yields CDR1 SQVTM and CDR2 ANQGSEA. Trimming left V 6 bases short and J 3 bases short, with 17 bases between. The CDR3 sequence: CSVGRQEPDYGYTF. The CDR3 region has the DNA TGCAGCGTAGGTAGACAGGAGCCGGACTATGGCTACACCTTC.

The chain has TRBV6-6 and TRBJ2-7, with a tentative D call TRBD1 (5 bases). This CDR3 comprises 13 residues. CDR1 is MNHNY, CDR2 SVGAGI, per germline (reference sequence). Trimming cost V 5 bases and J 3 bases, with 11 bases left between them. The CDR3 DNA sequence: TGTGCCAGCAGTCGCCAGGGATTCTACGAGCAGTACTTC. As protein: CASSRQGFYEQYF.

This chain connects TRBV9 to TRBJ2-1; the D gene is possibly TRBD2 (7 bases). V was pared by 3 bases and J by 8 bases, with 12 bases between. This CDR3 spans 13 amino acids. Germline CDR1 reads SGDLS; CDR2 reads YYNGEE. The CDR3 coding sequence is TGTGCCAGCAGCGCGGGGGGCAGGGATGAGCAGTTCTTC. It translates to CASSAGGRDEQFF.

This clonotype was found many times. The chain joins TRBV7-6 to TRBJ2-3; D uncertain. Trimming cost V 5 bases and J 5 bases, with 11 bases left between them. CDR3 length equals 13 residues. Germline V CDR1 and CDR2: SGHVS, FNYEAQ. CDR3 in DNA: TGTGCCAGCAGCATACGAATCCGAGATACGCAGTATTTT. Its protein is CASSIRIRDTQYF.

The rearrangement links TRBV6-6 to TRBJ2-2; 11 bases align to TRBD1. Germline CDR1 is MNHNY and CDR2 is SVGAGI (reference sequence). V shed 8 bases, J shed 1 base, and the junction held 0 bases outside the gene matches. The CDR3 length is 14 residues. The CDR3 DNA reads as TGTGCCAGCGGGACAGGGGGGAACACCGGGGAGCTGTTTTTT. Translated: CASGTGGNTGELFF.

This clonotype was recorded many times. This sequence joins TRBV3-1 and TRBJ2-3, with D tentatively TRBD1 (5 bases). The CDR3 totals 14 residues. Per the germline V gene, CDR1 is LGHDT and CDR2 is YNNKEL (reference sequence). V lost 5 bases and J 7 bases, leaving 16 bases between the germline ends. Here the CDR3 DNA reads TGTGCCAGCAGCTTCCAGGGCCTGCCGTATACGCAGTATTTT. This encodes CASSFQGLPYTQYF.

CDR3: CASSEPTILETQYF. For the CDR3, the DNA is TGTGCCAGCAGTGAACCGACAATATTGGAGACCCAGTACTTC. The genes are TRBV25-1 and TRBJ2-5, with unresolved D. V dropped 2 bases and J dropped 5 bases, with 12 bases sitting between them. The CDR3 is made up of 14 amino acids. CDR1 and CDR2 (germline): MGHDK, SYGVNS.

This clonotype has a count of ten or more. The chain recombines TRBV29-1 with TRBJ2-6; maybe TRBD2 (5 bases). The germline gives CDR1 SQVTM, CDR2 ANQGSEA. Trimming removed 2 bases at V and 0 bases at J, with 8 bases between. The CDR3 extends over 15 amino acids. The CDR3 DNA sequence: TGCAGCGTTGAACCGGCGGGCTCTGGGGCCAACGTCCTGACTTTC. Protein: CSVEPAGSGANVLTF.

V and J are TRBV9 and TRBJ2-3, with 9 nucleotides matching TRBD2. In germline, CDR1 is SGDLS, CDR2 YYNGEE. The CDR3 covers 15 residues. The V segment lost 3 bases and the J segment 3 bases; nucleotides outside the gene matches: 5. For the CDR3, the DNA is TGTGCCAGCAGCGCCGGACTAGCGTTAACAGATACGCAGTATTTT. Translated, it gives CASSAGLALTDTQYF.

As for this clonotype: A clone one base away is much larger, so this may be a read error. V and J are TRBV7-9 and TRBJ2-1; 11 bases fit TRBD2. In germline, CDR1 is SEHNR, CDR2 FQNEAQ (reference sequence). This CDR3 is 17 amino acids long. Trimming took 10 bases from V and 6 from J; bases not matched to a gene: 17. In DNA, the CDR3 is TGTGCCAACAACGTGATAGCGGGAGGGATAACCTGCAATGAGCAGTTCTTC. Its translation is CANNVIAGGITCNEQFF. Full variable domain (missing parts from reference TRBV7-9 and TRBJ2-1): DTGVSQNPRHKITKRGQNVTFRCDPISEHNRLYWYRQTLGQGPEFLTYFQNEAQLEKSRLLSDRFSAERPKGSFSTLEIQRTEQGDSAMYLCANNVIAGGITCNEQFFGPGTRLTVL.

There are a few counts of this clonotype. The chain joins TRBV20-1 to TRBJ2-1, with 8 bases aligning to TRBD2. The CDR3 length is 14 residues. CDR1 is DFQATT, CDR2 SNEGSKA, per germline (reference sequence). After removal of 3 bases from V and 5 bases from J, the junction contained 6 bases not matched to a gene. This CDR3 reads CSARPGLAHNEQFF. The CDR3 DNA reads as TGCAGTGCTAGGCCCGGACTAGCCCACAATGAGCAGTTCTTC.

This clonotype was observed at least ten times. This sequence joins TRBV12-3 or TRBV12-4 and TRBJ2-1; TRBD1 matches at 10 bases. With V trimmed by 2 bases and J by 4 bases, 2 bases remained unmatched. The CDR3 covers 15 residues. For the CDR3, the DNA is TGTGCCAGCAGTTTACTGGACAGGGGGTACAATGAGCAGTTCTTC. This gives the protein CASSLLDRGYNEQFF.

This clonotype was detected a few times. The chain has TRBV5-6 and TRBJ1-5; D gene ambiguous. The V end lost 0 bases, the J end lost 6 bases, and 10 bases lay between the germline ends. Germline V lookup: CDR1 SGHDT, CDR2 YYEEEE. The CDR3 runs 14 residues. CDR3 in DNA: TGTGCCAGCAGCTTGGGAGGGTTCGGTCAGCCCCAGCATTTT. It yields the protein CASSLGGFGQPQHF.

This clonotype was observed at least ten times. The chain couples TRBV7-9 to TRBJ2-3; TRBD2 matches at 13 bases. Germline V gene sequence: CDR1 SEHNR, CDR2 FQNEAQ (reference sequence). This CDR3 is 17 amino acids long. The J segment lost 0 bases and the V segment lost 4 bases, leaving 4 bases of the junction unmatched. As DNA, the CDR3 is TGTGCCAGCAGCTCTCCGGGACTAGCGGGAAGCACAGATACGCAGTATTTT. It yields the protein CASSSPGLAGSTDTQYF.

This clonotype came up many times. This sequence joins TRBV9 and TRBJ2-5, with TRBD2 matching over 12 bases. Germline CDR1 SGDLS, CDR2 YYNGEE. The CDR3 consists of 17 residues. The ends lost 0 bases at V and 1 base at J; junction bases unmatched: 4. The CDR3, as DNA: TGTGCCAGCAGCGTAGGATCTAGCGGGGGGGGCCAAGAGACCCAGTACTTC. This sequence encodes CASSVGSSGGGQETQYF.